The source of this TCR beta chain is a study of blood T cell repertoires in COVID-19. Across the whole study: Acute and convalescent COVID-19 specimens originated in the United States, Italy and Spain. T cells, B-cell-depleted T cells, or PBMCs provided the cDNA or gDNA that served as material.

Per the original methods: Estimated nucleated cell counts came from reference gene primer amplification. TCRdb's copy holds only in-frame clones and misses some; the assay was immunoSEQ multiplex PCR. V and J calls and clone size are as listed in that table; D and trimming were resolved from the DNA. Of about 40,000 clones listed, 80% to 90% are singletons. The sequence was obtained from a woman between 70 and 85 years old with acute or convalescent COVID-19. The sequencing sample was made of peripheral blood.

DNA for the CDR3: TGTGCCAGCAGTTTATCCGATAATTCACCCCTCCACTTT. This gives the protein CASSLSDNSPLHF. The gene calls are TRBV27 and TRBJ1-6; D is unresolved. The V and J ends lost 0 bases and 5 bases respectively, with 2 bases between them. Germline V lookup: CDR1 MNHEY, CDR2 SMNVEV (reference sequence). The CDR3 is 13 amino acids.